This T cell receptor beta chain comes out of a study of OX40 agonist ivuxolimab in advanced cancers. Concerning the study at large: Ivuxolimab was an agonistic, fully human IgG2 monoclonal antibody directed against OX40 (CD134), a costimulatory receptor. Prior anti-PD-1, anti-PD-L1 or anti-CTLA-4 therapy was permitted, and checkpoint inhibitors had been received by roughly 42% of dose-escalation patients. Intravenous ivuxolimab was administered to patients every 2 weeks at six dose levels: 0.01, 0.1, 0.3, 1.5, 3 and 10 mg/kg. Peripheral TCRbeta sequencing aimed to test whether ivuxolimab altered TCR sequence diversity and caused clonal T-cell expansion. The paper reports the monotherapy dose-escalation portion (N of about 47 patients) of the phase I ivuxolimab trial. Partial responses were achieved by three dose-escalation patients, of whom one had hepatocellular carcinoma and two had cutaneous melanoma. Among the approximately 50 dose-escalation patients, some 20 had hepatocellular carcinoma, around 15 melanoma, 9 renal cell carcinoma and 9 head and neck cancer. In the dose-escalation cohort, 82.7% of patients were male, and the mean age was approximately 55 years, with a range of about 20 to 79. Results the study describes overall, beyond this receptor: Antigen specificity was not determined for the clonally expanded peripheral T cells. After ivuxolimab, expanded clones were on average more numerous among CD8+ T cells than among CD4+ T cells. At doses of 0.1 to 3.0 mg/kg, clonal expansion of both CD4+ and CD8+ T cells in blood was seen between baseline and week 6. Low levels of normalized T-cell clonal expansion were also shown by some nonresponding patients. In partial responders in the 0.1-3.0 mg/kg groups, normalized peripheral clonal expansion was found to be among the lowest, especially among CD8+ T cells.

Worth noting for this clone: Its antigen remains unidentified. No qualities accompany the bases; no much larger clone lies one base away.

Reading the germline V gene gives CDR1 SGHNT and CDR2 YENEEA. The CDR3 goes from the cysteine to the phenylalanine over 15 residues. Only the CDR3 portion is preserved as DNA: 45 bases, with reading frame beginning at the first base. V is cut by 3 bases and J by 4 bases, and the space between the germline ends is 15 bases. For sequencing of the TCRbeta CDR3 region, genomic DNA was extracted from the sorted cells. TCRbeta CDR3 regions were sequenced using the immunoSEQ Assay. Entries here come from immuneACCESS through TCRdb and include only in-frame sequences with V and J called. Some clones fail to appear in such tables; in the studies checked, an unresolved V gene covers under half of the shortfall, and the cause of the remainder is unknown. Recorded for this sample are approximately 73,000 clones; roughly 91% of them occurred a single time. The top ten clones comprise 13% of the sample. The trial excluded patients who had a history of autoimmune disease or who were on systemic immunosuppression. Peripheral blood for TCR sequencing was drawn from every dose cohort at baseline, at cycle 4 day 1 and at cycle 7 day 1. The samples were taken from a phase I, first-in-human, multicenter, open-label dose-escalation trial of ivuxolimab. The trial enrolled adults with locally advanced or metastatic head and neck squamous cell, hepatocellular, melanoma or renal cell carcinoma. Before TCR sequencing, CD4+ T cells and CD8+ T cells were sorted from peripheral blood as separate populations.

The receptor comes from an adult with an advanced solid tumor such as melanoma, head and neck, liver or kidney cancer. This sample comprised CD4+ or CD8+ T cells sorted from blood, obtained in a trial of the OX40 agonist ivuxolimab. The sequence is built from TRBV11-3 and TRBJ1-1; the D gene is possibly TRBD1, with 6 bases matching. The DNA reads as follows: TGTGCCAGCAGCTTGACAGGACCAAGGTCCACTGAAGCTTTCTTT. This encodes CASSLTGPRSTEAFF.